Presented here are 24 T cell receptor beta chains from one specimen sequenced in a study of cytomegalovirus exposure and HLA in healthy donors. The PCR employed 60 Vbeta primers together with 13 Jbeta primers. Clones were sequenced by immunoSEQ multiplex PCR, and TCRdb holds only the in-frame ones, with some missing. There are around 180,000 clones in the sample; 60% to 85% occur only once, and approximately 1.1% lies in the top ten. Sequencing was performed on PBMCs. The receptors were gathered from a woman aged 40 to 55 in good health and CMV-seronegative.

The rearrangement joins TRBV5-4 to TRBJ1-2; D possibly corresponds to TRBD1 (6 bases). The CDR3 totals 15 residues. Trimming removed 0 bases at V and 2 bases at J, with 11 bases between. CDR1 and CDR2 from the germline V gene are SGHNT and YYREEE (reference sequence). Here the CDR3 reads CASSLGTVTNYGYTF. CDR3 coding DNA: TGTGCCAGCAGCTTGGGGACAGTAACAAACTATGGCTACACCTTC. Based on the CDR3 plus reference TRBV5-4 and TRBJ1-2, the full variable domain is ETGVTQSPTHLIKTRGQQVTLRCSSQSGHNTVSWYQQALGQGPQFIFQYYREEENGRGNFPPRFSGLQFPNYSSELNVNALELDDSALYLCASSLGTVTNYGYTFGSGTRLTVV.

The V and J genes are TRBV9 and TRBJ2-1, with unresolved D. V was cut by 4 bases and J by 10 bases, with 15 bases left in between. The CDR3 loop spans 13 amino acids. Germline lookup yields CDR1 SGDLS and CDR2 YYNGEE. The CDR3 DNA is TGTGCCAGCAGCTTAACCGGGTCCTCAGAGCAGTTCTTC. Amino acid sequence: CASSLTGSSEQFF.

This chain links TRBV20-1 with TRBJ1-2; D is uncertain. CDR3 length: 11 amino acids. Germline CDR1 DFQATT, CDR2 SNEGSKA (reference sequence). The V end was cut by 2 bases, the J end by 6 bases, with 7 bases between. CDR3 amino acids: CSARLVDGYTF. The CDR3 DNA follows: TGCAGTGCTAGATTAGTGGATGGCTACACCTTC.

The chain has TRBV11-3 and TRBJ2-1; 13 positions agree with TRBD2. The length of the CDR3 is 19 residues. Germline CDR1 SGHNT, CDR2 YENEEA. With 5 bases clipped from V and 0 bases from J, the junction kept 10 bases outside the gene matches. CDR3 residues: CASSDSGTSGVSSYNEQFF. The CDR3 DNA reads TGTGCCAGCAGCGATTCAGGGACTAGCGGGGTTAGCTCCTACAATGAGCAGTTCTTC.

The rearrangement joins TRBV6-6 to TRBJ1-3; 9 positions agree with TRBD1. Germline V gene data show CDR1 as MNHNY and CDR2 as SVGAGI (reference sequence). The CDR3 contains 15 residues. V was pared by 5 bases and J by 6 bases, with 8 bases of the junction left unmatched. The CDR3 reads CASSQGQGSLNTIYF. CDR3 nucleotides: TGTGCCAGCAGTCAGGGACAGGGATCTTTAAACACCATATATTTT.

V usage is TRBV5-1 and J usage is TRBJ1-1; maybe TRBD1 (6 bases). Germline loops: CDR1 SGHRS, CDR2 YFSETQ. The CDR3 consists of 13 residues. Trimming took off 2 bases at V and 4 bases at J, with 9 bases between the two ends. The chain's CDR3 is CASSLQGGTEAFF. In nucleotides, the CDR3 is TGCGCCAGCAGCTTACAGGGCGGCACTGAAGCTTTCTTT.

The rearrangement links TRBV6-5 to TRBJ1-4, with 7 bases identical to TRBD1. J lost 6 bases, V lost 6 bases, and 4 bases had no gene match. Germline V CDR1 and CDR2: MNHEY, SVGAGI. CDR3 length equals 13 residues. This chain's CDR3 is CASRTGRYEKLFF. The DNA of the CDR3 is TGTGCCAGCAGGACAGGGCGATATGAAAAACTGTTTTTT.

There are a few counts of this clone. The J gene is TRBJ2-2, the V gene TRBV18, with D possibly being TRBD1 (6 bases). From germline, CDR1 is KGHSH and CDR2 LQKENI. The V end lost 6 bases, the J end lost 5 bases, and 16 bases lay between the germline ends. This CDR3 is built from 15 residues. CDR3 region: CASSHGTLKTGELFF. CDR3 in DNA: TGTGCCAGCTCGCACGGGACACTTAAGACCGGGGAGCTGTTTTTT.

The chain uses TRBV2 and TRBJ1-1, with a tentative D call TRBD1 (6 bases). The length of the CDR3 is 12 residues. V was pared by 4 bases and J by 8 bases, with 11 bases between. Germline assignment: CDR1 SNHLY and CDR2 FYNNEI. CDR3 in amino acids: CASSAGGTEAFF. The CDR3 DNA reads as TGTGCCAGCAGTGCGGGGGGGACAGAAGCTTTCTTT.

The chain combines TRBV19 with TRBJ1-4; perhaps TRBD1 as D (5 bases). Per germline, CDR1 LNHDA and CDR2 SQIVND (reference sequence). The CDR3 sequence is 14 residues long. The ends were cut back, 5 bases at V and 4 bases at J, with 11 bases in the middle. The CDR3: CASSGGRSNEKLFF. CDR3 nucleotide sequence: TGTGCCAGTAGTGGGGGGAGGAGTAATGAAAAACTGTTTTTT.

The V and J genes are TRBV19 and TRBJ1-5, with D tentatively TRBD1 (6 bases). This CDR3 spans 14 amino acids. Looked up from germline, CDR1 is LNHDA and CDR2 is SQIVND (reference sequence). Trimming removed 9 bases at V and 0 bases at J, with 12 bases between. CDR3 nucleotide sequence: TGTGCCAGCCGACAGGAGCATAGCAATCAGCCCCAGCATTTT. The encoded protein is CASRQEHSNQPQHF.

The chain combines TRBV5-1 with TRBJ1-2, with D maybe TRBD1 (6 bases). There are 14 residues in the CDR3. Per the germline V gene, CDR1 is SGHRS and CDR2 is YFSETQ. V was pared by 5 bases and J by 5 bases, with 16 bases between. The CDR3 bases are TGCGCCAGCAGGAATGGACAGCTCACGTATGGCTACACCTTC. Translation gives CASRNGQLTYGYTF.

The chain is built from TRBV6-1 and TRBJ1-1; 10 bases fit TRBD1. This CDR3 comprises 15 residues. The V segment lost 6 bases and the J segment 2 bases; nucleotides outside the gene matches: 6. Germline V CDR1 and CDR2: MNHNS, SASEGT. The CDR3 sequence: CASRPRTGGNTEAFF. CDR3 DNA: TGTGCCAGCAGACCCCGGACAGGGGGAAACACTGAAGCTTTCTTT.

This clone was seen just once. V and J are TRBV4-1 and TRBJ2-4; a weak D match, TRBD1 (5 bases). The CDR3 loop spans 18 amino acids. Germline CDR1 and CDR2: MGHRA and YSYEKL. V lost 0 bases, J lost 1 base, and 16 bases lay in between. Here the CDR3 DNA reads TGCGCCAGCAGCCAAGAAAGGCAAGCCCCAGGGGCCAAAAACATTCAGTACTTC. Translation: CASSQERQAPGAKNIQYF.

The chain is built from TRBV6-1 and TRBJ2-7; 10 positions match TRBD1. This CDR3 region has 13 residues. CDR1 MNHNS and CDR2 SASEGT come from the germline V gene. J gave up 6 bases and V 8 bases, and 7 bases lay outside the gene matches. CDR3 in amino acids: CASSTGGFGEQYF. In nucleotides, the CDR3 is TGTGCCAGCTCGACAGGGGGCTTTGGCGAGCAGTACTTC.

The chain combines TRBV7-3 with TRBJ1-6, with 7 positions matching TRBD1. Germline loops: CDR1 SGHTA, CDR2 FQGTGA. V lost 5 bases, J lost 7 bases, and 11 bases stayed unmatched. There are 16 residues in the CDR3. The CDR3 is CASSTTGDSGNSPLHF. The CDR3 DNA reads TGTGCCAGCAGCACCACAGGGGATTCAGGAAATTCACCCCTCCACTTT.

J is TRBJ2-1 and V is TRBV9, with 11 bases that match TRBD2. The ends lost 0 bases at V and 0 bases at J; junction bases unmatched: 2. This CDR3 comprises 17 residues. Germline V gene lookup returns CDR1 SGDLS and CDR2 YYNGEE. CDR3: CASSVGTSGSSYNEQFF. DNA for the CDR3: TGTGCCAGCAGCGTAGGTACTAGCGGGAGCTCCTACAATGAGCAGTTCTTC.

V gene TRBV19 combines with J gene TRBJ2-7, with 8 positions matching TRBD2. The CDR3 runs 15 residues. V trimming: 5 bases; J trimming: 4 bases; junction bases outside the gene matches: 10. Germline CDR1 LNHDA, CDR2 SQIVND (reference sequence). The CDR3 nucleotides are TGTGCCAGTAGTCCCAGAGCGGGAGAGGTGTACGAGCAGTACGTC. This translates into CASSPRAGEVYEQYV.

To note about this clone: The sample contains more than one DNA sequence encoding this CDR3. The rearrangement links TRBV30 to TRBJ2-5; possible D gene TRBD2, 6 bases. The V end was cut by 1 base, the J end by 3 bases, with 9 bases between. Germline V gives CDR1 GTSNPN, CDR2 SVGIG (reference sequence). The CDR3 covers 13 residues. The CDR3 region has the DNA TGTGCCTGGAGTGGGTTAGCGGAAGAGACCCAGTACTTC. The encoded protein is CAWSGLAEETQYF.

The chain links TRBV11-3 to TRBJ1-2; D gene unclear. The germline V gene encodes CDR1 SGHNT and CDR2 YENEEA. V gave up 5 bases and J gave up 4 bases, with 23 bases separating them. The CDR3 contains 17 residues. CDR3 sequence: CASSPSQSGRLRYGYTF. The CDR3 bases are TGTGCCAGCAGCCCCTCTCAAAGTGGCAGGCTACGCTATGGCTACACCTTC.

V gene TRBV19 combines with J gene TRBJ2-2; TRBD2 matches 7 bases. CDR1 and CDR2 (germline): LNHDA, SQIVND (reference sequence). After removal of 10 bases from V and 6 bases from J, the junction contained 8 bases not matched to a gene. The CDR3 contains 13 residues. The CDR3 DNA reads as TGTGCCACCCGGCGCGGGGGAGCCGGGGAGCTGTTTTTT. Translation: CATRRGGAGELFF.

This chain uses TRBV25-1 with TRBJ2-3; possible D gene TRBD1, 6 bases. V lost 6 bases and J lost 0, with 10 bases in between. CDR1 MGHDK and CDR2 SYGVNS come from the germline V gene. The CDR3 extends over 14 amino acids. The CDR3 loop reads CASRGHESTDTQYF. CDR3 nucleotide sequence: TGTGCCAGCAGGGGACACGAGAGCACAGATACGCAGTATTTT.

The genes are TRBV6-6 and TRBJ1-1; the D gene is possibly TRBD1 (5 bases). This CDR3 is 14 amino acids long. The V gene lost 3 bases and the J gene lost 8 bases, with 16 bases spanning the gap. Germline lookup yields CDR1 MNHNY and CDR2 SVGAGI (reference sequence). DNA of the CDR3: TGTGCCAGCAGTTATCCGCCGACAGAAGAAGAAGCTTTCTTT. Translating gives CASSYPPTEEEAFF.

The chain joins TRBV11-2 to TRBJ1-2; no definite D call. CDR3 length: 14 residues. Deletions cut 0 bases from V and 4 bases from J, with 9 bases between. Germline CDR1 reads SGHAT; CDR2 reads FQNNGV. CDR3 in DNA: TGTGCCAGCAGCTTAGATTATCAGGTCTATGGCTACACCTTC. As protein: CASSLDYQVYGYTF.